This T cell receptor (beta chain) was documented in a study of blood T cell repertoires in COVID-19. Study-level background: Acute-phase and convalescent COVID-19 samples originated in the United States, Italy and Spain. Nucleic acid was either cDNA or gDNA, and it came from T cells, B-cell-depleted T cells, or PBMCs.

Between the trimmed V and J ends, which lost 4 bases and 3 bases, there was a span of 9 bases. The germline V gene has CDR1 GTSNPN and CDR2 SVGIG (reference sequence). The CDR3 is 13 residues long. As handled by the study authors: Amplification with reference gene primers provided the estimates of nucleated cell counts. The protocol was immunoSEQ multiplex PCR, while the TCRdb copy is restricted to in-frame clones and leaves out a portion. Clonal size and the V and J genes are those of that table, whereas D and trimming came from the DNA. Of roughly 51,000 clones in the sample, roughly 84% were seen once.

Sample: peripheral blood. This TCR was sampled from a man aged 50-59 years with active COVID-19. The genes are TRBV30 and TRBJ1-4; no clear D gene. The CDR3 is CAWTLPSNEKLFF. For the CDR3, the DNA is TGTGCCTGGACCCTACCATCTAATGAAAAACTGTTTTTT.